The entry that follows covers one T cell receptor (beta chain) sequence. Its matching antigen is unknown. Sequenced with the Oncomine TCR Beta short-read assay was DNA taken from cultured CD4+ T cells. One entry per CDR3 protein, called by TCRdb with MiXCR from the PCR reads. In the table there are more than 12,000 distinct CDR3 sequences, more than 45% of which are singletons. There are 14 residues in the CDR3. Germline CDR1 and CDR2: MNHNS and SASEGT. With 4 bases removed from V and 4 bases from J, the gap between germline ends came to 11 bases. The data derive from a study of vaccination and CD4 T cells after COVID-19. As for the study in general: SARS-CoV-2 was confirmed by nasal swab PCR; disease was mild in fewer than 10, severe in one. At a median about 78 days (range 14 to 241) after dose two, post-vaccine samples were obtained. Whole-study results and caveats: Convalescent patients' median share of reactive clones seen only post-vaccination was 85% to 90%.

Treatment here: roughly 11-day PBMC culture with coronavirus spike peptide pools or control peptides (ViraFEST assay). Input material: CD4+ T cells from blood, cultured in vitro. This clonotype originated in a human donor who had recovered from COVID-19. The chain combines TRBV6-1 with TRBJ1-5; perhaps TRBD1 as D (5 bases). The CDR3 sequence: CASSGNSGNQPQHF. DNA of the CDR3: TGTGCCAGCAGTGGTAATTCAGGGAATCAGCCCCAGCATTTT.